Given below is one T cell receptor beta chain in context. The germline gives CDR1 SQVTM, CDR2 ANQGSEA. The CDR3 is made up of 13 amino acids. Between the trimmed V and J ends, which lost 4 bases and 9 bases, there was a span of 16 bases. The sample belongs to a study of CD8 T cells in Susac syndrome. TCR beta sequencing was performed on blood CD8+ and CD4+ T cells. Those who served as multiple sclerosis controls were treatment-naive patients with stable or active relapsing-remitting disease. Through negative isolation, CD4+ and CD8+ T cells were obtained, while TEMRA cells were enriched using FACS. Random hexamers were used to reverse transcribe roughly 0.45 to 1 ug of RNA. Amplification of TCR beta CDR3 used immunoSEQ multiplex PCR across 54 Vbeta and 13 Jbeta. TCRdb analysed the immunoSEQ multiplex PCR reads with MiXCR anew, one entry per CDR3 protein. The profile shows 45,000 to 60,000 distinct CDR3 sequences, around 93% of them singletons.

This chain uses TRBV29-1 with TRBJ2-1, with a weak D call TRBD1 (5 bases). The specimen was CD8+ T cells from PBMCs. The origin of this receptor is a human donor with multiple sclerosis. The CDR3 region is CSVVTGSLGEQFF. CDR3 in DNA: TGCAGCGTTGTTACAGGCTCGTTAGGTGAGCAGTTCTTC.